This record covers a single TCR beta chain. Its specificity is not known. The data originate from a study of T cell responses to AZD1222 COVID-19 vaccine. Findings of the study overall: Epitopes outside B.1.351 and B.1.1.7 mutated regions reportedly drew nearly half of spike TCRs. Repertoires were collected only later (after the peak T cell response had occurred). Females outnumbered males among donors, who were mostly white British; clonal diversity was possibly underestimated.

TCRdb's copy holds only in-frame clones and misses some; the assay was immunoSEQ multiplex PCR. The profile covers 100,000 to 110,000 clones, with about 87% appearing a single time and around 15% taken by the ten largest. The CDR3 runs 16 residues. Germline loops: CDR1 LGHNA, CDR2 YNFKEQ. The germline V and J ends were trimmed by 1 base and 3 bases, with 15 bases remaining between them. Sequenced material: peripheral blood, taken on day 0 of AZD1222 vaccination. The clonotype comes from an adult in good health. The chain couples TRBV4-2 to TRBJ1-2, with a weak D call TRBD1 (5 bases). CDR3 nucleotide sequence: TGTGCCAGCAGCCAAGGTGGTTGGGACGGGGACTATGGCTACACCTTC. The encoded protein is CASSQGGWDGDYGYTF.